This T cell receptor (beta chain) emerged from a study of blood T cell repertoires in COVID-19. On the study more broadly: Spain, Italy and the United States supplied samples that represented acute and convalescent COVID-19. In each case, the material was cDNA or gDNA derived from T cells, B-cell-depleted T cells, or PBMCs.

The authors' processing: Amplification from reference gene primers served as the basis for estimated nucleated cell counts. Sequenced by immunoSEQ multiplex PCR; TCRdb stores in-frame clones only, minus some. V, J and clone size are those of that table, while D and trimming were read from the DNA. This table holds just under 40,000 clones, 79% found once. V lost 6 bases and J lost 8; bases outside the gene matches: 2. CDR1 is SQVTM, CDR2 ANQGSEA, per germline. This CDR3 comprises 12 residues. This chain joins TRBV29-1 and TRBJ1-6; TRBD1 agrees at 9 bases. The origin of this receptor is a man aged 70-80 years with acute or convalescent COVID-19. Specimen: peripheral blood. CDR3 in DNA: TGCAGCGTGGGGGACAGGGATTCACCCCTCCACTTT. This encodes CSVGDRDSPLHF. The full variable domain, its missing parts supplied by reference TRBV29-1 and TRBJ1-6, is SAVISQKPSRDICQRGTSLTIQCQVDSQVTMMFWYRQQPGQSLTLIATANQGSEATYESGFVIDKFPISRPNLTFSTLTVSNMSPEDSSIYLCSVGDRDSPLHFGNGTRLTVT.